The count of the clone carrying this TCR beta chain is one. Libraries were prepared by immunoSEQ multiplex PCR; TCRdb keeps only in-frame clonotypes and omits some of them. The data show some 97,000 clones, with less than 90% seen just once and approximately 7.3% held by the top ten. This entry is derived from a study of blood T cell repertoires in COVID-19. V was clipped by 3 bases and J by 1 base, with 13 bases between them. Germline V lookup: CDR1 SGHRS, CDR2 YFSETQ. The CDR3 runs 15 residues. This sequence joins TRBV5-1 and TRBJ1-1, with D perhaps TRBD1 (5 bases). The receptor was derived from a man in his thirties or forties in a cohort sampled during active COVID-19. Sequencing was done on a sample of peripheral blood. Here the CDR3 DNA reads TGCGCCAGCAGCTCAGGGTGGGCAAAGAACACTGAAGCTTTCTTT. Protein sequence: CASSSGWAKNTEAFF.